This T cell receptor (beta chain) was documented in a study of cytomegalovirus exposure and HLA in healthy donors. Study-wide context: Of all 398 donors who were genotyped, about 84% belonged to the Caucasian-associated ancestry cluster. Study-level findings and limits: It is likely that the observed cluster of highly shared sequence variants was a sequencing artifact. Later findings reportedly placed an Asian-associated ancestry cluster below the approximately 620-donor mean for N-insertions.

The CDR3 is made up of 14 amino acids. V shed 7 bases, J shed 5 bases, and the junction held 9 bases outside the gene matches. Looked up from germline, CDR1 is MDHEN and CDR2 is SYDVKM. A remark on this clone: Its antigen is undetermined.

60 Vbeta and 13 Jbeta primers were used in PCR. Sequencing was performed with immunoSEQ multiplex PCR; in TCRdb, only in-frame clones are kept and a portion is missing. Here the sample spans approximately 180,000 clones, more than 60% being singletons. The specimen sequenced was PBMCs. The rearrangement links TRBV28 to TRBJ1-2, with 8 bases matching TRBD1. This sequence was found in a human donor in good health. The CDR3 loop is CASTIDRGGYGYTF. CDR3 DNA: TGTGCCAGCACCATAGACAGGGGTGGGTATGGCTACACCTTC.